This is a list of T cell receptor beta chains from one sample in a study of PD-1 blockade in classical Hodgkin lymphoma. Assay used: immunoSEQ multiplex PCR; TCRdb lists only in-frame clones, some missing. The table shows about 14,000 clones, with around 88% occurring only once. The sequencing used peripheral blood mononuclear cells (PBMCs), collected before the second cycle of nivolumab. The receptors stem from a human donor with classical Hodgkin lymphoma. Both conserved end residues are part of each CDR3. D genes are given only for firm matches. The size of a clone is reported for some rows only, either as once, few or many, or as a class for expanded clones.

j_gene,d_gene,v_gene,abundance,CDR3nt,CDR3aa
TRBJ2-7,TRBD1,TRBV5-1,-,TGCGCCAGCAGCTTGTTCTCGGGGACAGGCTCCTACGGGCAGTACTTC,CASSLFSGTGSYGQYF
TRBJ1-3,-,TRBV7-8,once,TGTGCCAGCACCCCCAGGGGTTTCTCTGGAAACACCATATATTTT,CASTPRGFSGNTIYF
TRBJ1-2,-,TRBV27,-,TGTGCCAGCAGTTTTCGGGCTGGCTATGGCTACACCTTC,CASSFRAGYGYTF
TRBJ1-5,-,TRBV19,-,TGTGCCAGTACCAAGGACAGCACCTATCAGCCCCAGCATTTT,CASTKDSTYQPQHF
TRBJ1-1,-,TRBV28,-,TGTGCCAGCAGTTTTGATGGGGACACAGCTTTCTTT,CASSFDGDTAFF
TRBJ1-4,-,TRBV14,once,TGTGCCAGCAGCCGCGCCCCACCTGAAAAACTGTTTTTT,CASSRAPPEKLFF
TRBJ2-7,-,TRBV12-5,-,TGTGCTAGTGGTTTGAGCGCCAGGGGCGACGAGCAGTACTTC,CASGLSARGDEQYF
TRBJ1-2,-,TRBV6-5,-,TGTGCCAGCAGTAACAGGGATGGCTACACCTTC,CASSNRDGYTF
TRBJ1-1,-,TRBV6-5,-,TGTGCCAGCAGGACGACGATGAACACTGAAGCTTTCTTT,CASRTTMNTEAFF
TRBJ2-3,TRBD2,TRBV27,-,TGTGCCAGCAGTTTAATAGCGGGGGGATCAAATACGCAGTATTTT,CASSLIAGGSNTQYF
TRBJ2-5,TRBD2,TRBV2,-,TGTGCCAGCAGCCGACTAGCGGGGGGGCATGGGGGGACCCAGTACTTC,CASSRLAGGHGGTQYF
TRBJ1-4,-,TRBV28,-,TGTGCCAGCAGTTTATCCCCCGAAAAACTGTTTTTT,CASSLSPEKLFF
TRBJ1-1,TRBD1,TRBV7-9,-,TGTGCCAGCAGCTCCCGTAGGAGGACAGGGCCCTTTAACACTGAAGCTTTCTTT,CASSSRRRTGPFNTEAFF
TRBJ1-6,TRBD1,TRBV4-1,few,TGCGCCAGCAGCCAGACTCGACAGGGCAGATCACCCCTCCACTTT,CASSQTRQGRSPLHF
TRBJ1-4,TRBD1,TRBV19,-,TGTGCCAGTAGTGCGGACAGGGACAAACTGTTTTTT,CASSADRDKLFF
TRBJ1-1,-,TRBV5-1,-,TGCGCCAGCAGCTTGTCGGCTGTGAACACTGAAGCTTTCTTT,CASSLSAVNTEAFF
TRBJ2-1,TRBD2,TRBV5-4,-,TGTGCCAGCAGATTTAGCGGGGCGAACTACAATGAGCAGTTCTTC,CASRFSGANYNEQFF
TRBJ1-1,-,TRBV5-1,-,TGCGCCAGCAGCTTGGCAGGACCCAAATCGAACACTGAAGCTTTCTTT,CASSLAGPKSNTEAFF
TRBJ1-2,-,TRBV28,-,TGTGCCAGCAGTCCCCTGGGATTCTGGGGCTATGGCTACACCTTC,CASSPLGFWGYGYTF
TRBJ1-5,-,TRBV7-2,few,TGTGCCAGCAGCTTTAGCGGGAACGAGCAGCCCCAGCATTTT,CASSFSGNEQPQHF
TRBJ1-5,-,TRBV2,-,TGTGCCAGCAGTGAAAGGAGGCAGCCCCAGCATTTT,CASSERRQPQHF
TRBJ1-1,-,TRBV7-8,-,TGTGCCAGCAGCTTACTGTGGCAGCGGATGAACACTGAAGCTTTCTTT,CASSLLWQRMNTEAFF
TRBJ2-1,-,TRBV11-2,-,TGTGCCAGCAGCTTCACCGGTGGGGACAATGAGCAGTTCTTC,CASSFTGGDNEQFF
TRBJ1-2,TRBD1,TRBV18,-,TGTGCCAGCTCACCACAAAACAGGGGGCTGAACTATGGCTACACCTTC,CASSPQNRGLNYGYTF
TRBJ2-7,-,TRBV5-1,-,TGCGCCAGCAGCTCCGAGGGGGGCCCCGACGAGCAGTACTTC,CASSSEGGPDEQYF
TRBJ2-6,-,TRBV27,-,TGTGCCAGCAGTCCCCTTTTCAGTTCTGGGGCCAACGTCCTGACTTTC,CASSPLFSSGANVLTF